A single sample gave rise to the 24 T cell receptor beta chains below, sequenced in a study of CD8 T cells in Susac syndrome. It was with random hexamers that roughly 0.5 to 1 ug RNA was reverse transcribed. Using its own MiXCR run on the immunoSEQ multiplex PCR reads, TCRdb lists one record per CDR3 protein. The sample lists about 140,000 distinct CDR3 sequences, 85% to 95% seen once, with 0.14% in the top ten. Sequencing was carried out using CD4+ T cells from PBMCs. These TCRs come from a human donor with Susac syndrome.

This clonotype was detected only once. The rearrangement uses TRBV4-1 and TRBJ2-7; the D call may be TRBD1 or TRBD2 (5 bases each). The CDR3 has 13 residues. The V gene lost 3 bases and the J gene lost 3 bases, with 9 bases spanning the gap. The germline V gene has CDR1 MGHRA and CDR2 YSYEKL. The CDR3 bases are TGCGCCAGCAGCCATCAGGGAGACTACGAGCAGTACTTC. Translation gives CASSHQGDYEQYF.

The chain is built from TRBV12-3 or TRBV12-4 and TRBJ2-1; 7 bases map to TRBD2. The CDR3 contains 15 residues. The ends lost 0 bases at V and 1 base at J; junction bases unmatched: 0. CDR3 DNA: TGTGCCAGCAGTTTAGCGGGAGGGTCCTACAATGAGCAGTTCTTC. This codes for CASSLAGGSYNEQFF.

The rearrangement joins TRBV3-1 to TRBJ2-3; 9 nucleotides agree with TRBD1. CDR3 length: 19 residues. The germline V gene has CDR1 LGHDT and CDR2 YNNKEL (reference sequence). With 0 bases clipped from V and 6 bases from J, the junction kept 16 bases outside the gene matches. The CDR3 reads CASSQDYGIGTGTGDTQYF. The CDR3 nucleotides read TGTGCCAGCAGCCAAGATTACGGAATCGGGACAGGGACGGGGGATACGCAGTATTTT.

This clonotype was detected only once. The chain employs TRBV5-1 and TRBJ1-2, with a weak D call TRBD1 (6 bases). Per the germline V gene, CDR1 is SGHRS and CDR2 is YFSETQ. The CDR3 has 13 residues. V was trimmed by 4 bases and J by 7 bases, leaving 14 bases between them. In DNA, the CDR3 is TGCGCCAGCAGCCCATCAGGGGCCGGTGGCTACACCTTC. It specifies CASSPSGAGGYTF.

The count of this clonotype is one. This rearrangement joins TRBV19 to TRBJ2-7; 8 nucleotides line up with TRBD2. Germline V gene data show CDR1 as LNHDA and CDR2 as SQIVND (reference sequence). The CDR3 is made up of 15 amino acids. The J segment lost 3 bases and the V segment lost 2 bases, leaving 6 bases of the junction unmatched. In nucleotides, the CDR3 is TGTGCCAGTAGTATACGTCGGGAGGGTTTCTACGAGCAGTACTTC. Translating gives CASSIRREGFYEQYF.

This clonotype was seen a handful of times. The CDR3 nucleotides read TGCGCCAGCAGCTTGGGGGGGGATGAGCAGTTCTTC. As protein: CASSLGGDEQFF. This chain connects TRBV5-1 to TRBJ2-1, with TRBD2 as a possible D gene (6 bases). Germline V gene lookup returns CDR1 SGHRS and CDR2 YFSETQ. This CDR3 contains 12 residues. The V end lost 0 bases, the J end lost 8 bases, and 6 bases lay between the germline ends.

This chain connects TRBV25-1 to TRBJ1-2; D gene uncertain. The CDR3 spans 13 residues. The germline CDR1 and CDR2 sequences are MGHDK and SYGVNS. Trimming took off 4 bases at V and 3 bases at J, with 9 bases between the two ends. The CDR3 sequence is CASSVGPHYGYTF. The CDR3 DNA reads TGTGCCAGCAGTGTCGGACCCCACTATGGCTACACCTTC.

The chain carries TRBV29-1 and TRBJ2-7, with D perhaps TRBD1 or TRBD2 (6 bases each). The CDR3 totals 13 residues. The germline CDR1 and CDR2 sequences are SQVTM and ANQGSEA. V was trimmed by 7 bases and J by 4 bases, leaving 17 bases between them. DNA for the CDR3: TGCAGCGCCCGAGGGGGGTCGGGGTACGAGCAGTACTTC. Translated, it gives CSARGGSGYEQYF.

This clonotype has just one count. The V call is TRBV5-1, the J call TRBJ1-1, with 8 nucleotides matching TRBD1. The V segment lost 0 bases and the J segment 3 bases; nucleotides outside the gene matches: 7. In germline, CDR1 is SGHRS, CDR2 YFSETQ. The CDR3 is 16 residues long. CDR3 sequence reads: CASSLGAGGPDTEAFF. CDR3 nucleotides: TGCGCCAGCAGCTTGGGGGCAGGGGGCCCGGACACTGAAGCTTTCTTT.

This chain uses TRBV6-5 with TRBJ2-2; the D gene could be TRBD1 or TRBD2 (5 bases each). V lost 4 bases and J 6 bases, leaving 18 bases between the germline ends. Germline values: CDR1 MNHEY, CDR2 SVGAGI. This CDR3 contains 16 residues. This CDR3 is CASSLHEGVGAGELFF. CDR3 sequence (DNA): TGTGCCAGCAGTTTACATGAGGGAGTAGGGGCCGGGGAGCTGTTTTTT.

The chain links TRBV5-8 to TRBJ2-7; D is ambiguous. CDR1 is SGHTS and CDR2 is YDEGEE in the germline V gene. V was pared by 4 bases and J by 1 base, with 15 bases between. The CDR3 is 15 residues long. CDR3 sequence: CASSNYWTGSYEQYF. CDR3 nucleotide sequence: TGTGCCAGCAGCAACTATTGGACGGGTTCCTACGAGCAGTACTTC. Full variable domain (rest looked up from reference TRBV5-8 and TRBJ2-7): EAGVTQSPTHLIKTRGQQATLRCSPISGHTSVYWYQQALGLGLQFLLWYDEGEERNRGNFPPRFSGRQFPNYSSELNVNALELEDSALYLCASSNYWTGSYEQYFGPGTRLTVT.

V is TRBV29-1 and J is TRBJ2-2, with D tentatively TRBD1 (6 bases). In germline, CDR1 is SQVTM, CDR2 ANQGSEA. V was shortened by 6 bases and J by 5 bases, with 13 bases between the two germline ends. This CDR3 has 13 residues. CDR3 loop: CSVRGTGTGELFF. CDR3 coding DNA: TGCAGCGTGAGGGGGACGGGGACCGGGGAGCTGTTTTTT.

The chain joins TRBV29-1 to TRBJ1-5; 9 nucleotides align to TRBD1. After removal of 6 bases from V and 3 bases from J, the junction contained 3 bases not matched to a gene. CDR3 size: 13 residues. The germline CDR1 and CDR2 sequences are SQVTM and ANQGSEA. CDR3 loop: CSVGTGFNQPQHF. The CDR3 DNA is TGCAGCGTGGGGACAGGGTTCAATCAGCCCCAGCATTTT.

The genes are TRBV30 and TRBJ1-5; D possibly corresponds to TRBD1 (6 bases). This CDR3 is built from 13 residues. Germline-derived CDR1 and CDR2 are GTSNPN and SVGIG (reference sequence). The V and J ends lost 2 bases and 7 bases respectively, with 12 bases between them. CDR3 sequence: CAWSKGGDQPQHF. CDR3 nucleotides: TGTGCCTGGAGTAAGGGGGGAGACCAGCCCCAGCATTTT.

The chain has TRBV28 and TRBJ1-1; D possibly corresponds to TRBD1 (6 bases). Germline assignment: CDR1 MDHEN and CDR2 SYDVKM. The CDR3 has 15 amino acids. Trimming stripped 1 base from V and 11 bases from J, with 20 bases between. CDR3 sequence: CASSLLVRGLVGAFF. The CDR3 DNA reads TGTGCCAGCAGTTTATTGGTCCGGGGGCTCGTGGGGGCTTTCTTT.

This chain uses TRBV18 with TRBJ2-7, with D possibly TRBD2 on 5 matching bases. The germline V and J ends were trimmed by 5 bases and 6 bases, with 17 bases remaining between them. Germline CDR1 and CDR2: KGHSH and LQKENI. The CDR3 extends over 14 amino acids. CDR3 region: CASSDKTHSGEQYF. In DNA form, the CDR3 reads TGTGCCAGCTCAGATAAGACACACAGCGGCGAGCAGTACTTC.

This sequence joins TRBV20-1 and TRBJ2-7; 10 bases agree with TRBD2. V was clipped by 5 bases and J by 4 bases; unmatched bases: 11. There are 15 residues in the CDR3. The germline gives CDR1 DFQATT, CDR2 SNEGSKA (reference sequence). The CDR3 sequence: CSAAHRASGSYEQYF. In nucleotides, the CDR3 is TGCAGTGCTGCCCATCGGGCTAGCGGGAGTTACGAGCAGTACTTC.

The chain joins TRBV20-1 to TRBJ2-3; maybe TRBD2 (7 bases). There are 16 residues in the CDR3. Trimming shortened V by 2 bases and J by 1 base, and 16 bases separated the two germline ends. CDR1 and CDR2 (germline): DFQATT, SNEGSKA (reference sequence). CDR3 sequence (DNA): TGCAGTGCTAGACCCGGGGGGCCAAGCCGCACAGATACGCAGTATTTT. Protein: CSARPGGPSRTDTQYF.

The genes are TRBV25-1 and TRBJ2-7, with 7 nucleotides matching TRBD1. The J segment lost 6 bases and the V segment lost 6 bases, leaving 17 bases of the junction unmatched. This CDR3 region has 16 residues. CDR1 is MGHDK and CDR2 is SYGVNS in the germline V gene. As DNA, the CDR3 is TGTGCCAGCAGAGAAGCAGGAGAACAGGGGATGCGCGAGCAGTACTTC. This sequence encodes CASREAGEQGMREQYF.

The CDR3 DNA reads as TGTGCCAGCAGCTTAGATATTCGCTATTCACCCCTCCACTTT. It specifies CASSLDIRYSPLHF. The chain uses TRBV7-2 and TRBJ1-6; D not resolved. V lost 1 base, J lost 8 bases, and 9 bases lay in between. This CDR3 spans 14 amino acids. Germline V lookup: CDR1 SGHTA, CDR2 FQGNSA.

This rearrangement joins TRBV30 to TRBJ2-5; TRBD2 matches at 13 bases. The CDR3 extends over 20 amino acids. In germline, CDR1 is GTSNPN, CDR2 SVGIG (reference sequence). J gave up 4 bases and V 1 base, and 18 bases lay outside the gene matches. The CDR3 loop is CAWSGGIPTSGGIEIETQYF. CDR3 coding DNA: TGTGCCTGGAGTGGGGGAATCCCGACTAGCGGGGGGATAGAAATAGAGACCCAGTACTTC.

The chain uses TRBV13 and TRBJ2-5, with D maybe TRBD2 (5 bases). V dropped 5 bases and J dropped 4 bases, with 8 bases sitting between them. Per germline, CDR1 PRHDT and CDR2 FYEKMQ (reference sequence). The CDR3 length is 12 residues. The CDR3 is CASSQEGETQYF. As DNA, the CDR3 is TGTGCCAGCAGCCAAGAGGGAGAGACCCAGTACTTC. The full variable domain, completed using reference TRBV13 and TRBJ2-5, is AAGVIQSPRHLIKEKRETATLKCYPIPRHDTVYWYQQGPGQDPQFLISFYEKMQSDKGSIPDRFSAQQFSDYHSELNMSSLELGDSALYFCASSQEGETQYFGPGTRLLVL.

This clonotype was seen a single time. The J gene is TRBJ2-2, the V gene TRBV9, with D unclear. The V gene's germline CDR1 is SGDLS and CDR2 YYNGEE. The germline V and J ends were trimmed by 3 bases and 7 bases, with 7 bases remaining between them. The CDR3 is 12 residues long. In DNA form, the CDR3 reads TGTGCCAGCAGCGCCTACTTCGGGGAGCTGTTTTTT. This sequence encodes CASSAYFGELFF.

The V gene is TRBV20-1, the J gene TRBJ1-2; a weak D match, TRBD1 (6 bases). The CDR3 totals 14 residues. V lost 5 bases and J lost 0, with 13 bases in between. Per germline, CDR1 DFQATT and CDR2 SNEGSKA (reference sequence). This CDR3 is CSASQGLANYGYTF. CDR3 nucleotides: TGCAGTGCTTCACAGGGACTGGCTAACTATGGCTACACCTTC.